Each of the 18 T cell receptor beta chains below was sequenced from the same sample in a study of T cell responses to AZD1222 COVID-19 vaccine. The repertoire was sequenced with immunoSEQ multiplex PCR; TCRdb's copy has only in-frame clones and lacks some. The top ten clones hold 5.5% to 8.5% of a sample with 90,000 to 120,000 clones, 80% to 90% of them seen once. The source material was peripheral blood, sampled on day 0 of AZD1222 vaccination. The receptors derive from an adult in good health.

The chain uses TRBV7-9 and TRBJ2-2, with 8 bases aligning to TRBD1. The ends lost 5 bases at V and 4 bases at J; junction bases unmatched: 3. This CDR3 region has 14 residues. Germline V gene lookup returns CDR1 SEHNR and CDR2 FQNEAQ (reference sequence). CDR3 nucleotide sequence: TGTGCCAGCAGCACGGACAGGGCCACCGGGGAGCTGTTTTTT. Encoded protein: CASSTDRATGELFF.

This clone was detected a few times. V gene TRBV29-1 combines with J gene TRBJ1-2; 11 nucleotides align to TRBD1. CDR3 size: 13 residues. J lost 8 bases, V lost 7 bases, and 9 bases had no gene match. Germline lookup yields CDR1 SQVTM and CDR2 ANQGSEA. CDR3 DNA sequence: TGCAGCGCTGGGGACAGGGGGGCTGAAGGCTACACCTTC. It codes for CSAGDRGAEGYTF.

The table lists this clone with a few counts. J is TRBJ1-1 and V is TRBV7-9, with 7 bases identical to TRBD1. Trimming removed 5 bases from V and 6 bases from J; junction bases left unmatched: 3. The CDR3 runs 12 residues. CDR1 is SEHNR and CDR2 is FQNEAQ in the germline V gene (reference sequence). The DNA of the CDR3 is TGTGCCAGCAGCCTAACAGGGGCTGAAGCTTTCTTT. Protein product: CASSLTGAEAFF.

This sequence joins TRBV28 and TRBJ1-5, with a weak D call TRBD1 (6 bases). V was clipped by 3 bases and J by 5 bases, with 11 bases between them. CDR3 length: 14 amino acids. Germline V gene sequence: CDR1 MDHEN, CDR2 SYDVKM. For the CDR3, the DNA is TGTGCCAGCAGTTTGTCAGGGGAGCATCAGCCCCAGCATTTT. Protein product: CASSLSGEHQPQHF.

The chain uses TRBV6-5 and TRBJ1-2; D perhaps matches TRBD1 (5 bases). Germline-derived CDR1 and CDR2 are MNHEY and SVGAGI. V gave up 8 bases and J gave up 7 bases, with 20 bases separating them. There are 14 residues in the CDR3. The CDR3 DNA follows: TGTGCCAGCGGGCCATATTGGGGGGTCACTGGCTACACCTTC. Amino acids: CASGPYWGVTGYTF.

This sequence joins TRBV5-4 and TRBJ1-4; D not certain. V lost 0 bases to trimming and J lost 3 bases, with 6 bases between them. Germline V lookup: CDR1 SGHNT, CDR2 YYREEE (reference sequence). This CDR3 spans 14 amino acids. The chain's CDR3 is CASSLAQANEKLFF. In nucleotides, the CDR3 is TGTGCCAGCAGCTTGGCGCAGGCTAATGAAAAACTGTTTTTT.

The chain employs TRBV29-1 and TRBJ2-1; 12 bases are a match to TRBD2. There are 12 residues in the CDR3. V lost 7 bases, J lost 9 bases, and 4 bases stayed unmatched. Germline V gene data show CDR1 as SQVTM and CDR2 as ANQGSEA. CDR3 sequence (DNA): TGCAGCGGGGGACTAGCGGGCGGTGAGCAGTTCTTC. It is translated as CSGGLAGGEQFF.

The chain recombines TRBV18 with TRBJ2-1; unclear D gene. Trimming left V 3 bases short and J 5 bases short, with 8 bases between. Germline CDR1 is KGHSH and CDR2 is LQKENI. The CDR3 is 13 residues long. The CDR3 spells CASSPYVDNEQFF. Written as DNA, the CDR3 is TGTGCCAGCTCACCGTATGTTGACAATGAGCAGTTCTTC.

J is TRBJ1-1 and V is TRBV28; no reliable D call. The CDR3 contains 11 residues. V was trimmed by 1 base and J by 9 bases, leaving 6 bases between them. Germline CDR1 is MDHEN and CDR2 is SYDVKM. CDR3 bases: TGTGCCAGCAGTTTATACGCTCAAGCTTTCTTT. This sequence encodes CASSLYAQAFF.

The genes are TRBV30 and TRBJ1-4; no clear D. V lost 1 base and J 3 bases, leaving 9 bases between the germline ends. Germline V gives CDR1 GTSNPN, CDR2 SVGIG (reference sequence). This CDR3 is built from 14 residues. In DNA, the CDR3 is TGTGCCTGGAGTGACCCCCGGGCTAATGAAAAACTGTTTTTT. Translating it yields CAWSDPRANEKLFF.

The rearrangement uses TRBV6-4 and TRBJ2-3; D perhaps matches TRBD2 (6 bases). Trimming pared 6 bases from V and 0 bases from J, leaving 16 bases between. Germline V gives CDR1 MRHNA, CDR2 SNTAGT. The CDR3 is 16 residues long. CDR3 sequence: CASSADYSSSTDTQYF. The CDR3 DNA follows: TGTGCCAGCAGCGCGGACTACTCCTCTAGCACAGATACGCAGTATTTT.

This chain joins TRBV12-5 and TRBJ2-7; tentatively, D is TRBD1 (6 bases). V lost 2 bases, J lost 5 bases, and 16 bases lay in between. CDR1 and CDR2 from the germline V gene are LGHNT and FRNRAP. The CDR3 is 15 residues long. DNA of the CDR3: TGTGCTAGTGGTTTGATGCAGGGGAACGGGGACGAGCAGTACTTC. This encodes CASGLMQGNGDEQYF. The full variable domain, in which reference TRBV12-5 and TRBJ2-7 provide the parts outside the CDR3, is DARVTQTPRHKVTEMGQEVTMRCQPILGHNTVFWYRQTMMQGLELLAYFRNRAPLDDSGMPKDRFSAEMPDATLATLKIQPSEPRDSAVYFCASGLMQGNGDEQYFGPGTRLTVT.

The V gene is TRBV11-1, the J gene TRBJ2-1; 13 positions agree with TRBD2. The trim removed 1 base at V and 6 bases at J, leaving 0 bases unmatched. The CDR3 extends over 15 amino acids. Germline CDR1 is SGHAT and CDR2 is FQDESV (reference sequence). CDR3 residues: CASSLGTSGSNEQFF. The CDR3 coding sequence is TGTGCCAGCAGCTTAGGGACTAGCGGGAGCAATGAGCAGTTCTTC.

The chain uses TRBV5-1 and TRBJ2-2; 7 nucleotides line up with TRBD1. After removal of 0 bases from V and 7 bases from J, the junction contained 9 bases not matched to a gene. Germline CDR1 reads SGHRS; CDR2 reads YFSETQ. The CDR3 is 16 residues long. In DNA form, the CDR3 reads TGCGCCAGCAGCTTGGCCGGGACAGTCCATAGCGGGGAGCTGTTTTTT. Translated, it gives CASSLAGTVHSGELFF.

The chain uses TRBV24-1 and TRBJ2-7; 10 bases map to TRBD1. Germline V CDR1 and CDR2: KGHDR, SFDVKD. The length of the CDR3 is 13 residues. With V trimmed by 5 bases and J by 3 bases, 0 bases remained unmatched. The CDR3 sequence: CATSGTGGYEQYF. The CDR3 DNA is TGTGCCACCAGTGGGACAGGGGGCTACGAGCAGTACTTC.

The genes are TRBV7-7 and TRBJ2-5; D is possibly TRBD1 (5 bases). The germline V gene has CDR1 SSHAT and CDR2 FNYEAQ (reference sequence). Trimming shortened V by 5 bases and J by 6 bases, and 16 bases separated the two germline ends. This CDR3 spans 14 amino acids. Here the CDR3 reads CASSPWTTKQTQYF. CDR3 nucleotides: TGTGCCAGCAGCCCTTGGACAACCAAACAGACCCAGTACTTC.

The chain carries TRBV5-4 and TRBJ2-7, with a weak D call TRBD2 (6 bases). The germline gives CDR1 SGHNT, CDR2 YYREEE (reference sequence). The CDR3 length is 15 residues. V lost 5 bases, J lost 2 bases, and 17 bases lay in between. Written as DNA, the CDR3 is TGTGCCAGCAGTGGCGGGGTGGGGTTCCCCTACGAGCAGTACTTC. Translating gives CASSGGVGFPYEQYF.

The J gene is TRBJ2-6, the V gene TRBV27; TRBD2 might be the D (6 bases). This CDR3 comprises 15 residues. The germline V and J ends were trimmed by 6 bases and 0 bases, with 9 bases remaining between them. Germline V gene data show CDR1 as MNHEY and CDR2 as SMNVEV (reference sequence). The CDR3 loop reads CASSLGGSGANVLTF. CDR3 bases: TGTGCCAGCAGCCTGGGAGGCTCTGGGGCCAACGTCCTGACTTTC.